The source of this T cell receptor (beta chain) is a study of blood T cell repertoires in COVID-19 (dated by TCRdb to about 2020). Background for the entire study: The collaborator samples originated in the United States, Italy and Spain and spanned the acute and convalescent phases of COVID-19. A freely available public database, intended as a resource for researchers studying the immune response to SARS-CoV-2, is where the repertoires were released. Subjects who had been exposed to COVID-19, were actively infected with it, or had recovered from it provided the deeply sampled blood TCRbeta repertoires that made up the dataset. A de-identified subject ID, COVID-19 status, age in years and sex were almost always included in the sample metadata. The samples were drawn from two sources: the first 160 participants of the ongoing ImmuneRACE study, and 1,200 or so subjects contributed by 6 global collaborators. Where HLA class I and class II types were available, the types were taken from metadata supplied by the sample provider, not from assay-based typing. The material from the prospective study consisted of cDNA or gDNA derived from T cells, B-cell-depleted T cells, or PBMCs. Findings and caveats that apply to the study as a whole: How much clinical and demographic metadata was included differed by source and by participant, and the metadata was provided uncurated.

The germline V gene provides CDR1 LGHNT and CDR2 FRNRAP. Unmatched junction bases come to 1, with V trimmed by 4 bases and J by 5 bases. From cysteine to phenylalanine, the CDR3 is 14 amino acids long. Only the CDR3 region is kept as DNA, spanning 42 bases read in frame from base 1. About this clone itself: No cognate antigen has been identified for it. Nothing much larger sits one base from this clone, and base qualities are not available.

TCRbeta CDR3 regions were amplified from genomic DNA using the immunoSEQ Assay, a bias-controlled multiplex PCR. The original pipeline was this. The number of nucleated cells in each sample was estimated by amplification of reference gene primers within the assay. To quantify the absolute abundance of each unique TCRbeta CDR3 rearrangement, sequence reads were collapsed and filtered. For each sample, productive Simpson clonality was calculated by taking the square root of Simpson's diversity index across productive rearrangements. In its TCRdb copy, this immuneACCESS table keeps in-frame sequences only and misses some clones. Where compared with another copy, unresolved V genes explain less than half of these, and the others have no known cause. Clonal size and the V and J genes are those of that table, whereas D and trimming came from the DNA. In this sample the table shows more than 300,000 clones, around 90% of which occur a single time. The ten largest clones take up 1.2% of the sample.

Enrolling through a virtual design, the prospective study's participants ranged in age from roughly 18 to 95 years and lived across approximately 25 United States geographic areas. Cohort assignment in the prospective study relied on participant-reported clinical history from a screening survey and a study questionnaire. For ImmuneRACE Cohort 3, a participant was defined as recovered based on two consecutive negative NP/OP PCR tests, clearance by a healthcare professional, or resolution of symptoms. Mobile phlebotomists in the prospective study collected whole blood, serum and a nasopharyngeal or oropharyngeal swab from every participant. Prospective study participants could optionally give additional blood draws and questionnaires over an approximately 2-month period. Before DNA extraction, blood samples from the prospective study were shipped at room temperature or frozen.

The chain joins TRBV12-5 to TRBJ1-5, with 11 bases in between that match TRBD1. The origin of this receptor is a young woman who had recovered from COVID-19. Sequencing used PBMCs or T cells enriched from blood (not recorded which). CDR3 region: CASGSGQGDQPQHF. The DNA reads TGTGCTAGTGGTTCGGGACAGGGGGATCAGCCCCAGCATTTT. With the rest looked up from the reference TRBV12-5 and TRBJ1-5 genes rather than sequenced, the full variable domain is DARVTQTPRHKVTEMGQEVTMRCQPILGHNTVFWYRQTMMQGLELLAYFRNRAPLDDSGMPKDRFSAEMPDATLATLKIQPSEPRDSAVYFCASGSGQGDQPQHFGDGTRLSIL.